The 32 T cell receptor beta chains given below trace back to one sample, sequenced in a study of beta chain features in type 1 diabetes (dated by TCRdb to the late 2010s). Library generation was performed with the immunoSEQ multiplex PCR assay. The High Capacity cDNA Reverse Transcription Kit was used to reverse transcribe all of the isolated RNA, meaning that expressed TCRB transcripts were what got sequenced. Entries here come from immuneACCESS through TCRdb and include only in-frame sequences with V and J called. Some clones fail to appear in such tables; in the studies checked, an unresolved V gene covers under half of the shortfall, and the cause of the remainder is unknown. The sample table lists approximately 38,000 clones, about two thirds of them with a count of one. The ten largest clones add up to around 2% of the sample. Sequenced: Tregs from blood. Interpreted using the paper, the cell subset or site label stands for: regulatory CD4+ T cells. The receptors derive from a woman aged 30 to 39 in good health.

The genes are TRBV4-2 and TRBJ2-1, with TRBD2 as a possible D gene (6 bases). V lost 5 bases and J lost 0, with 14 bases in between. Germline CDR1 and CDR2: LGHNA and YNFKEQ. This CDR3 has 16 amino acids. The CDR3 here is CASSGRRVGSYNEQFF. The CDR3, as DNA: TGTGCCAGCAGCGGAAGGAGGGTAGGCTCCTACAATGAGCAGTTCTTC.

V usage is TRBV29-1 and J usage is TRBJ2-3; the match to TRBD2 covers 11 bases. This CDR3 is 14 amino acids long. Germline V CDR1 and CDR2: SQVTM, ANQGSEA. With V trimmed by 7 bases and J by 4 bases, 7 bases remained unmatched. The CDR3 spells CSAGTSGSSDTQYF. DNA of the CDR3: TGCAGCGCCGGGACTAGCGGTTCCTCAGATACGCAGTATTTT.

This clone appeared a single time. V gene TRBV28 combines with J gene TRBJ2-7; 11 nucleotides agree with TRBD2. Germline values: CDR1 MDHEN, CDR2 SYDVKM. Losses at the gene ends were 4 bases for V and 6 bases for J; bases not matched to a gene: 5. The CDR3 runs to 14 residues. For the CDR3, the DNA is TGTGCCAGCAGTTATCCCGGGACTAGCGGCGAGCAGTACTTC. Amino acids: CASSYPGTSGEQYF.

This chain links TRBV10-3 with TRBJ2-3; 13 nucleotides agree with TRBD2. This CDR3 has 15 amino acids. Germline loops: CDR1 ENHRY, CDR2 SYGVKD. The V gene end was trimmed by 6 bases and the J gene end by 6 bases; junction bases not matched to a gene: 6. In DNA form, the CDR3 reads TGTGCCATCAGATCCGGGACTAGCGGGGCCGATACGCAGTATTTT. Translation: CAIRSGTSGADTQYF.

The chain employs TRBV1 and TRBJ1-3; the tabulated D call, TRBD1, remains unverified against the DNA. TRBV1 is a listed pseudogene. CDR3 length: 15 amino acids. CDR3 coding DNA: TGCACCAGCAGCTGTCGCAGGGGAGAGAGAAACACCATATATTTT. Translated: CTSSCRRGERNTIYF.

The V call is TRBV5-1, the J call TRBJ2-7, with TRBD2 matching 11 bases. V lost 0 bases, J lost 3 bases, and 5 bases stayed unmatched. The CDR3 runs 16 residues. Germline values: CDR1 SGHRS, CDR2 YFSETQ. The CDR3 bases are TGCGCCAGCAGCTTGGCCTTTACTAGCGGGAGCTACGAGCAGTACTTC. Its translation is CASSLAFTSGSYEQYF. Using reference TRBV5-1 and TRBJ2-7 for the parts outside the CDR3, the full variable domain is KAGVTQTPRYLIKTRGQQVTLSCSPISGHRSVSWYQQTPGQGLQFLFEYFSETQRNKGNFPGRFSGRQFSNSRSEMNVSTLELGDSALYLCASSLAFTSGSYEQYFGPGTRLTVT.

This chain connects TRBV7-3 to TRBJ2-1; a weak D match, TRBD1 (5 bases). CDR1 and CDR2 (germline): SGHTA, FQGTGA. Trimming shortened V by 1 base and J by 8 bases, and 18 bases separated the two germline ends. The length of the CDR3 is 16 residues. Here the CDR3 reads CASSLNRASPRDEQFF. CDR3 nucleotide sequence: TGTGCCAGCAGCTTAAACCGGGCTTCCCCCAGGGATGAGCAGTTCTTC.

The chain links TRBV6-6 to TRBJ1-4, with D perhaps matching TRBD1 (5 bases). Germline CDR1 and CDR2: MNHNY and SVGAGI (reference sequence). The CDR3 is 15 residues long. Trimming took 6 bases from V and 0 from J, leaving 11 bases between them. CDR3 DNA: TGTGCCAGCAGGGCGGGGGATTCAACTAATGAAAAACTGTTTTTT. It specifies CASRAGDSTNEKLFF.

The rearrangement links TRBV28 to TRBJ1-1, with a possible D match to TRBD1 (5 bases). The germline gives CDR1 MDHEN, CDR2 SYDVKM. The CDR3 has 13 residues. Trimming left V 4 bases short and J 5 bases short, with 11 bases between. The CDR3 coding sequence is TGTGCCAGCAGTTCGCCAACAGGAACTGAAGCTTTCTTT. It encodes CASSSPTGTEAFF.

The rearrangement uses TRBV7-3 and TRBJ2-1; 11 bases line up with TRBD2. The CDR3 length is 15 residues. Germline V CDR1 and CDR2: SGHTA, FQGTGA. V trimming: 4 bases; J trimming: 2 bases; junction bases outside the gene matches: 1. CDR3 sequence (DNA): TGTGCCAGCAGCTGGGGACTAGCGGCCTACAATGAGCAGTTCTTC. Its protein product is CASSWGLAAYNEQFF.

This clone is a singleton in its sample. The genes are TRBV14 and TRBJ2-5, with D perhaps matching TRBD1 (5 bases). This CDR3 is 15 amino acids long. CDR1 is SGHDN, CDR2 FVKESK, per germline. Trimming cost V 4 bases and J 1 base, with 13 bases left between them. The DNA of the CDR3 is TGTGCCAGCAGCCCCCTCATGGGGCTCCAAGAGACCCAGTACTTC. This gives the protein CASSPLMGLQETQYF.

The V and J genes are TRBV7-2 and TRBJ1-3, with D unclear. Between the trimmed V and J ends, which lost 1 base and 2 bases, there was a span of 3 bases. The CDR3 has 13 residues. Germline-derived CDR1 and CDR2 are SGHTA and FQGNSA. CDR3 protein: CASSLVAGNTIYF. CDR3 in DNA: TGTGCCAGCAGCTTAGTCGCTGGAAACACCATATATTTT.

The chain has TRBV11-2 and TRBJ2-5; D call uncertain. This CDR3 is built from 14 residues. Germline V gives CDR1 SGHAT, CDR2 FQNNGV. V gave up 2 bases and J gave up 0 bases, with 7 bases separating them. The CDR3 region is CASSLMSNQETQYF. DNA of the CDR3: TGTGCCAGCAGCTTAATGTCCAACCAAGAGACCCAGTACTTC. The whole variable domain, filled in from reference TRBV11-2 and TRBJ2-5, reads EAGVAQSPRYKIIEKRQSVAFWCNPISGHATLYWYQQILGQGPKLLIQFQNNGVVDDSQLPKDRFSAERLKGVDSTLKIQPAKLEDSAVYLCASSLMSNQETQYFGPGTRLLVL.

The rearrangement uses TRBV18 and TRBJ2-7; no firm D call. The CDR3 is 13 residues long. With 2 bases removed from V and 5 bases from J, the gap between germline ends came to 10 bases. CDR1 and CDR2 from the germline V gene are KGHSH and LQKENI. CDR3 DNA sequence: TGTGCCAGCTCACCAGTCACTGATGACGAGCAGTACTTC. This sequence encodes CASSPVTDDEQYF.

CDR3 amino acids: CASSVVVRRVLASTYNEQFF. For the CDR3, the DNA is TGTGCCAGCAGCGTAGTTGTCCGACGGGTTTTGGCTAGTACCTACAATGAGCAGTTCTTC. The chain couples TRBV9 to TRBJ2-1; D call uncertain. V dropped 0 bases and J dropped 2 bases, with 24 bases sitting between them. The CDR3 is made up of 20 amino acids. CDR1 and CDR2 (germline): SGDLS, YYNGEE.

This clone showed up just a few times. This chain connects TRBV6-5 to TRBJ2-7; 8 nucleotides align to TRBD2. The CDR3 loop spans 15 amino acids. Germline V CDR1 and CDR2: MNHEY, SVGAGI. Trimming at V came to 6 bases and at J to 0 bases, leaving 7 bases not matched to a gene. The CDR3, as DNA: TGTGCCAGCAGCAGCGGGGCGGGGGGCTCCTACGAGCAGTACTTC. It encodes CASSSGAGGSYEQYF.

As concerns this clone: A junction boundary mismatches the germline segment, possibly from a read error. The chain joins TRBV5-4 to TRBJ2-7; maybe TRBD1 (7 bases). The CDR3 covers 13 residues. Germline loops: CDR1 SGHNT, CDR2 YYREEE (reference sequence). The CDR3 DNA reads as TGTGCCAGCAGCCCGCCGGGACAGCAAAAGCGGGTCTTC. Translated, it gives CASSPPGQQKRVF. The whole variable domain, filled in from reference TRBV5-4 and TRBJ2-7, reads ETGVTQSPTHLIKTRGQQVTLRCSSQSGHNTVSWYQQALGQGPQFIFQYYREEENGRGNFPPRFSGLQFPNYSSELNVNALELDDSALYLCASSPPGQQKRVFGPGTRLTVT.

The chain has TRBV5-4 and TRBJ2-1, with 16 nucleotides matching TRBD2. The CDR3 sequence is 18 residues long. V shed 0 bases and J 6 bases; nucleotides not matched to a gene: 6. CDR1 is SGHNT and CDR2 is YYREEE in the germline V gene (reference sequence). The CDR3 nucleotides read TGTGCCAGCAGCTTGGTACTGGGGACTAGCGGGAGGGCCAATGAGCAGTTCTTC. Amino acid sequence: CASSLVLGTSGRANEQFF.

The chain couples TRBV7-2 to TRBJ2-7; a possible D gene is TRBD2 (5 bases). CDR3 length: 14 amino acids. V lost 2 bases to trimming and J lost 0 bases, with 8 bases between them. The germline V gene encodes CDR1 SGHTA and CDR2 FQGNSA. The CDR3 sequence: CASSLSGGSYEQYF. In nucleotides, the CDR3 is TGTGCCAGCAGCTTAAGCGGCGGCTCCTACGAGCAGTACTTC.

This chain connects TRBV7-9 to TRBJ2-3, with 8 positions matching TRBD2. The germline gives CDR1 SEHNR, CDR2 FQNEAQ (reference sequence). V dropped 5 bases and J dropped 0; count of bases not matched to a gene: 4. The CDR3 has 15 residues. The CDR3 protein is CASSGSGISTDTQYF. CDR3 in DNA: TGTGCCAGCAGCGGTAGCGGGATTAGCACAGATACGCAGTATTTT.

The gene calls are TRBV19 and TRBJ1-5, with TRBD1 matching 8 bases. The CDR3 length is 15 residues. Germline trimming cut 5 bases from V and 3 bases from J; bases unmatched to any gene: 6. CDR1 is LNHDA and CDR2 is SQIVND in the germline V gene (reference sequence). This CDR3 is CASSSGQGTNQPQHF. CDR3 sequence (DNA): TGTGCCAGTAGTTCTGGACAGGGAACCAATCAGCCCCAGCATTTT.

The J gene is TRBJ2-7, the V gene TRBV28, with 7 nucleotides matching TRBD2. The V and J ends lost 3 bases and 9 bases, in that order; junction bases with no gene match: 17. The CDR3 sequence is 16 residues long. Germline CDR1 is MDHEN and CDR2 is SYDVKM. The CDR3 region is CASSFRGRAGSHGQYF. The DNA for the CDR3 is TGTGCCAGCAGTTTCCGGGGGAGGGCCGGCTCCCACGGGCAGTACTTC.

This clone was counted only a few times. The CDR3 sequence is CASSLGDYANEQYF. The DNA of the CDR3 is TGTGCCAGCAGCTTGGGTGACTACGCGAACGAGCAGTACTTC. The rearrangement uses TRBV7-9 and TRBJ2-7, with a weak D call TRBD2 (5 bases). Germline V gene lookup returns CDR1 SEHNR and CDR2 FQNEAQ (reference sequence). This CDR3 has 14 residues. V lost 3 bases and J lost 5, with 14 bases in between.

This chain joins TRBV4-3 and TRBJ2-2; weak D call: TRBD2 (5 bases). Germline lookup yields CDR1 LGHNA and CDR2 YSLEER. V was pared by 4 bases and J by 0 bases, with 9 bases between. The CDR3 covers 15 residues. CDR3 residues: CASSRTLANTGELFF. CDR3 sequence (DNA): TGCGCCAGCAGCCGGACTCTCGCGAACACCGGGGAGCTGTTTTTT.

The genes are TRBV11-2 and TRBJ2-5; 7 positions agree with TRBD2. V dropped 5 bases and J dropped 4; count of bases not matched to a gene: 10. The CDR3 contains 15 residues. The germline gives CDR1 SGHAT, CDR2 FQNNGV. In DNA, the CDR3 is TGTGCCAGCAGCATCAGGGCGGGAGAAGGAGAGACCCAGTACTTC. The encoded protein is CASSIRAGEGETQYF.

The genes are TRBV7-3 and TRBJ2-7, with 7 bases aligning to TRBD1. CDR3 size: 15 residues. The V and J ends lost 5 bases and 1 base, in that order; junction bases with no gene match: 8. Germline values: CDR1 SGHTA, CDR2 FQGTGA. The DNA of the CDR3 is TGTGCCAGCAGCCGGGACAGATCTGGGTCCTACGAGCAGTACTTC. Amino acids: CASSRDRSGSYEQYF.

The J gene is TRBJ2-5, the V gene TRBV28; D uncertain. Near its end, the DNA agrees better with TRBJ2-7, so the J call may be wrong. This CDR3 has 16 residues. Germline V gene data show CDR1 as MDHEN and CDR2 as SYDVKM. The CDR3 sequence: CASSFLLAQRSYEQYF. CDR3 DNA: TGTGCCAGCAGTTTTTTGTTAGCACAAAGATCCTACGAGCAGTACTTC.

This rearrangement joins TRBV29-1 to TRBJ2-3, with 7 bases identical to TRBD1. The CDR3 runs to 15 residues. Germline V lookup: CDR1 SQVTM, CDR2 ANQGSEA. The junction had 6 bases not matched to a gene; V was cut back by 1 base and J by 2 bases. This chain's CDR3 is CSVEVNRGYTDTQYF. The CDR3 DNA is TGCAGCGTTGAAGTAAACAGGGGCTACACAGATACGCAGTATTTT.

This clone was observed a few times. The V call is TRBV6-5, the J call TRBJ2-7; 8 bases map to TRBD2. Trimming took 0 bases from V and 5 from J; bases not matched to a gene: 6. CDR3 length: 15 amino acids. From germline, CDR1 is MNHEY and CDR2 SVGAGI. The CDR3 here is CASSYSIGRVNEQYF. The CDR3 DNA reads TGTGCCAGCAGTTACTCGATCGGGAGGGTCAACGAGCAGTACTTC.

This rearrangement joins TRBV2 to TRBJ2-5; TRBD1 aligns across 9 bases. Germline V gene data show CDR1 as SNHLY and CDR2 as FYNNEI. With V trimmed by 6 bases and J by 3 bases, 5 bases remained unmatched. The length of the CDR3 is 14 residues. CDR3 sequence (DNA): TGTGCCAGCAGAGGTGGGACAGGGAAAGAGACCCAGTACTTC. This codes for CASRGGTGKETQYF.

This chain connects TRBV5-4 to TRBJ2-7, with 10 bases lining up with TRBD2. V gave up 7 bases and J gave up 3 bases; unmatched junction bases: 7. The length of the CDR3 is 14 residues. Per the germline V gene, CDR1 is SGHNT and CDR2 is YYREEE (reference sequence). CDR3 sequence reads: CASSLAGAYYEQYF. The CDR3 DNA reads as TGTGCCAGCTCGCTAGCGGGGGCCTACTACGAGCAGTACTTC.

Only a few counts were recorded for this clone. The rearrangement links TRBV18 to TRBJ1-2; 9 positions match TRBD1. From germline, CDR1 is KGHSH and CDR2 LQKENI. CDR3 length: 12 amino acids. Trimming cost V 3 bases and J 10 bases; bases outside gene matches: 3. CDR3 loop: CASSPGQGNYTF. The CDR3 DNA reads TGTGCCAGCTCACCCGGACAGGGGAACTACACCTTC.